This T cell receptor (beta chain) stems from a study of shared clonotypes between healthy human individuals. With 3 bases removed from V and 5 bases from J, the gap between germline ends came to 10 bases. The CDR3 covers 14 residues. Germline V gene data show CDR1 as MNHEY and CDR2 as SMNVEV (reference sequence). Generated by immunoSEQ multiplex PCR, the TCRdb table keeps only in-frame clones and is missing some. This sample has 2 million to 2.5 million clones, with approximately 96% found just once. Sequencing was performed on naive CD4+ T cells sorted from blood. Sample subset: CD45RA+ positively selected. The source of this sequence is a man younger than 35 in good health. This sequence joins TRBV27 and TRBJ2-2, with D possibly matching TRBD1 (5 bases). The CDR3 DNA reads as TGTGCCAGCAGTTTCAGGGATAGGACCGGGGAGCTGTTTTTT. Its protein is CASSFRDRTGELFF.